These 22 T cell receptor beta chains share one sample of origin, sequenced in a study of blood T cell repertoires in COVID-19. Only in-frame clones appear in the TCRdb table, and some are missing; sequencing was by immunoSEQ multiplex PCR. The data contain under 250,000 clones, around 85% of them singletons. The specimen sequenced was PBMCs or T cells enriched from blood (not recorded which). These receptors all come from a woman in her forties or fifties with acute COVID-19.

V and J are TRBV19 and TRBJ2-2; D call uncertain. Germline V CDR1 and CDR2: LNHDA, SQIVND (reference sequence). V lost 1 base and J lost 6, with 9 bases in between. The CDR3 contains 14 residues. In nucleotides, the CDR3 is TGTGCCAGTAGTATAGGAGGAGTTGCCGGGGAGCTGTTTTTT. This gives the protein CASSIGGVAGELFF.

This clone was detected a few times. The V gene is TRBV6-2 or TRBV6-3, the J gene TRBJ2-1; 9 nucleotides line up with TRBD2. This CDR3 has 16 amino acids. Germline CDR1 is MNHEY and CDR2 is SVGEGT. Unmatched junction bases numbered 8, after V lost 1 base and J lost 7 bases. In DNA form, the CDR3 reads TGTGCCAGCAGTTACTGGCCGAGCGGGGGGTTTAATGAGCAGTTCTTC. Translated: CASSYWPSGGFNEQFF.

The rearrangement joins TRBV4-1 to TRBJ1-6; 7 bases agree with TRBD1. This CDR3 contains 16 residues. Germline assignment: CDR1 MGHRA and CDR2 YSYEKL. Trimming removed 1 base from V and 7 bases from J; junction bases left unmatched: 7. CDR3 residues: CASSQANQGDNSPLHF. The CDR3 bases are TGCGCCAGCAGCCAAGCTAACCAGGGGGACAATTCACCCCTCCACTTT.

The chain has TRBV5-4 and TRBJ1-6, with 9 nucleotides matching TRBD1. Germline CDR1 and CDR2: SGHNT and YYREEE (reference sequence). With V trimmed by 2 bases and J by 9 bases, 6 bases remained unmatched. The CDR3 is made up of 15 amino acids. The CDR3, as DNA: TGTGCCAGCAGCTTAGGGACAGGGCTGATTTCACCCCTCCACTTT. Translating gives CASSLGTGLISPLHF.

The chain is built from TRBV12-3 or TRBV12-4 and TRBJ1-2, with D unresolved. The V end lost 5 bases, the J end lost 7 bases, and 14 bases lay between the germline ends. The CDR3 sequence is 13 residues long. The CDR3 is CASSVREGFGYTF. The CDR3 DNA reads as TGTGCCAGCAGTGTCCGTGAGGGCTTTGGCTACACCTTC.

V usage is TRBV9 and J usage is TRBJ2-1; D call uncertain. CDR3 size: 13 residues. CDR1 is SGDLS and CDR2 is YYNGEE in the germline V gene. V was shortened by 3 bases and J by 9 bases, with 13 bases between the two germline ends. CDR3 in DNA: TGTGCCAGCAGCGCCCCGAGTTTGAGTGAGCAGTTCTTC. Its protein product is CASSAPSLSEQFF.

This clone was seen only once. The J gene is TRBJ2-1, the V gene TRBV18, with a weak D call TRBD2 (6 bases). CDR1 KGHSH and CDR2 LQKENI come from the germline V gene. V was shortened by 4 bases and J by 8 bases, with 12 bases between the two germline ends. The CDR3 consists of 13 residues. In DNA, the CDR3 is TGTGCCAGCTCACTACGGGGGAAGGATGAGCAGTTCTTC. Residues: CASSLRGKDEQFF.

This chain connects TRBV30 to TRBJ1-5, with a possible D match to TRBD1 (6 bases). This CDR3 contains 15 residues. Trimming stripped 0 bases from V and 2 bases from J, with 11 bases between. Germline V gene data show CDR1 as GTSNPN and CDR2 as SVGIG (reference sequence). CDR3 residues: CAWSVRGGGNQPQHF. The CDR3 DNA is TGTGCCTGGAGTGTACGGGGGGGCGGCAATCAGCCCCAGCATTTT.

In the case of this clone: The sample contains more than one DNA sequence encoding this CDR3. This chain links TRBV9 with TRBJ1-3, with TRBD1 identical over 10 bases. The germline CDR1 and CDR2 sequences are SGDLS and YYNGEE. V lost 1 base and J lost 4; bases outside the gene matches: 5. The CDR3 loop spans 16 amino acids. The CDR3 here is CASSVTGTGAGNTIYF. CDR3 sequence (DNA): TGTGCCAGCAGCGTAACCGGGACAGGGGCGGGAAACACCATATATTTT.

V gene TRBV20-1 combines with J gene TRBJ1-4; D gene ambiguous. Trimming took off 3 bases at V and 6 bases at J, with 8 bases between the two ends. The CDR3 totals 12 residues. Per the germline V gene, CDR1 is DFQATT and CDR2 is SNEGSKA (reference sequence). The CDR3 protein is CSASLSDEKLFF. The CDR3 DNA is TGCAGTGCTAGTTTGAGTGATGAAAAACTGTTTTTT.

The genes are TRBV5-4 and TRBJ2-5, with TRBD2 matching 7 bases. Germline CDR1 is SGHNT and CDR2 is YYREEE (reference sequence). V trimming: 4 bases; J trimming: 3 bases; junction bases outside the gene matches: 3. The CDR3 is made up of 13 amino acids. CDR3 sequence reads: CASSLLAEETQYF. In DNA, the CDR3 is TGTGCCAGCAGCCTGCTAGCGGAAGAGACCCAGTACTTC. Filled out from reference TRBV5-4 and TRBJ2-5, the complete variable domain reads ETGVTQSPTHLIKTRGQQVTLRCSSQSGHNTVSWYQQALGQGPQFIFQYYREEENGRGNFPPRFSGLQFPNYSSELNVNALELDDSALYLCASSLLAEETQYFGPGTRLLVL.

This clone was seen only once. The V and J genes are TRBV5-1 and TRBJ2-3, with 9 bases lining up with TRBD1. Looked up from germline, CDR1 is SGHRS and CDR2 is YFSETQ. CDR3 length: 15 residues. Germline trimming cut 0 bases from V and 1 base from J; bases unmatched to any gene: 0. The CDR3, as DNA: TGCGCCAGCAGCTTGGACAGGGGGCGCACAGATACGCAGTATTTT. Translated, it gives CASSLDRGRTDTQYF.

Concerning this clone itself: Because the CDR3's place on the DNA is in doubt, the DNA is left out and the CDR3 is given as listed by TCRdb. The chain combines TRBV12-3 or TRBV12-4 with TRBJ2-3; the listed D gene, TRBD2, was not tested against the DNA. The CDR3 is made up of 13 amino acids, end residues included. CDR3 amino acids: CASSTSGTDTQYF.

The V and J genes are TRBV9 and TRBJ2-1; D possibly corresponds to TRBD2 (5 bases). CDR1 and CDR2 from the germline V gene are SGDLS and YYNGEE. The length of the CDR3 is 13 residues. V was trimmed by 4 bases and J by 9 bases, leaving 14 bases between them. DNA of the CDR3: TGTGCCAGCAGCTCAGCACTAGAGGGTGAGCAGTTCTTC. Protein sequence: CASSSALEGEQFF.

This chain links TRBV7-2 with TRBJ1-1; no reliable D call. CDR1 and CDR2 (germline): SGHTA, FQGNSA. V gave up 3 bases and J gave up 3 bases, with 11 bases separating them. This CDR3 is 14 amino acids long. In DNA, the CDR3 is TGTGCCAGCAGCTTCCTACCTCGGGACACTGAAGCTTTCTTT. This sequence encodes CASSFLPRDTEAFF.

The chain links TRBV6-5 to TRBJ2-5, with no clear D. There are 14 residues in the CDR3. CDR1 MNHEY and CDR2 SVGAGI come from the germline V gene. Trimming shortened V by 5 bases and J by 5 bases, and 15 bases separated the two germline ends. The CDR3, as DNA: TGTGCCAGCAGTCGCGCTCACCAGGCCGAGACCCAGTACTTC. It is translated as CASSRAHQAETQYF.

The chain joins TRBV6-4 to TRBJ2-2; 7 bases are shared with TRBD2. Per germline, CDR1 MRHNA and CDR2 SNTAGT. The V gene end was trimmed by 7 bases and the J gene end by 1 base; junction bases not matched to a gene: 9. The CDR3 has 16 residues. The DNA for the CDR3 is TGTGCCAGCACGTCGGAAGCGGGGAGGAACACCGGGGAGCTGTTTTTT. Translated: CASTSEAGRNTGELFF.

This sequence joins TRBV3-1 (or the pseudogene TRBV3-2) and TRBJ1-2; D unresolved. The CDR3 runs 13 residues. CDR1 is LGHDT and CDR2 is YNNKEL in the germline V gene (reference sequence). V was shortened by 0 bases and J by 4 bases, with 6 bases between the two germline ends. Written as DNA, the CDR3 is TGTGCCAGCAGCCAAGATATAGCCTATGGCTACACCTTC. Its translation: CASSQDIAYGYTF.

The V call is TRBV7-9, the J call TRBJ1-1; TRBD1 aligns across 10 bases. With 5 bases clipped from V and 2 bases from J, the junction kept 14 bases outside the gene matches. Looked up from germline, CDR1 is SEHNR and CDR2 is FQNEAQ (reference sequence). CDR3 length: 18 amino acids. Here the CDR3 DNA reads TGTGCCAGCAGCGAGCCCCTTATCCGGGACAGGGGAAACACTGAAGCTTTCTTT. Its protein product is CASSEPLIRDRGNTEAFF.

The chain joins TRBV7-2 to TRBJ2-2; D perhaps matches TRBD2 (6 bases). V was clipped by 5 bases and J by 6 bases, with 25 bases between them. The CDR3 extends over 18 amino acids. The germline V gene encodes CDR1 SGHTA and CDR2 FQGNSA. CDR3 loop: CASSPRRGGPSSPGELFF. In nucleotides, the CDR3 is TGTGCCAGCAGCCCGCGGAGGGGAGGACCAAGCTCCCCCGGGGAGCTGTTTTTT.

J is TRBJ1-1 and V is TRBV6-5; 8 bases line up with TRBD1. Germline V gene sequence: CDR1 MNHEY, CDR2 SVGAGI. V was clipped by 5 bases and J by 6 bases; unmatched bases: 5. CDR3 size: 13 residues. This chain's CDR3 is CASSQTGEAEAFF. DNA for the CDR3: TGTGCCAGCAGTCAGACAGGGGAGGCTGAAGCTTTCTTT.

The J gene is TRBJ2-7, the V gene TRBV30, with TRBD1 as a possible D gene (6 bases). The length of the CDR3 is 14 residues. Looked up from germline, CDR1 is GTSNPN and CDR2 is SVGIG (reference sequence). The ends were cut back, 2 bases at V and 2 bases at J, with 13 bases in the middle. Here the CDR3 reads CAWSSQGRTYEQYF. The CDR3 DNA reads TGTGCCTGGAGTTCGCAGGGGCGTACCTACGAGCAGTACTTC. Complete variable domain (other parts from reference TRBV30 and TRBJ2-7): SQTIHQWPATLVQPVGSPLSLECTVEGTSNPNLYWYRQAAGRGLQLLFYSVGIGQISSEVPQNLSASRPQDRQFILSSKKLLLSDSGFYLCAWSSQGRTYEQYFGPGTRLTVT.